This T cell receptor (beta chain) was profiled in a study of T cells in Graves' hyperthyroidism and ophthalmopathy. Ophthalmopathy cases scored 3 or more on the Clinical Activity Score and 4 or more on NOSPECS grade, with duration below 3 months. Uncontrolled infection, other autoimmune disease, pregnancy or lactation led to exclusion. Using RNA transcripts as the source, TCR beta CDR3 regions were amplified. In the first-round RT-PCR of the TCR CDR3, the HTBI primer set was used. TCRdb reprocessed the multiplex PCR reads via MiXCR and lists one record per CDR3 protein. The sample lists hundreds of thousands of distinct CDR3 sequences, about 20% occurring once. The CDR3 has 14 residues. Germline-derived CDR1 and CDR2 are DFQATT and SNEGSKA (reference sequence). The V gene lost 0 bases and the J gene lost 7 bases, with 12 bases spanning the gap.

The chain employs TRBV20-1 and TRBJ2-2; D unclear. What was sequenced was blood. The receptor was derived from a man aged 40-55 years with Graves' ophthalmopathy. The CDR3 nucleotides read TGCAGTGCTAGAGATTTTGAACCGGGCGGGGAGCTGTTTTTT. It translates to CSARDFEPGGELFF.